This T cell receptor beta chain derives from a study of blood T cell repertoires in COVID-19. The germline CDR1 and CDR2 sequences are SGHRS and YFSETQ. This CDR3 is 15 amino acids long. Losses at the gene ends were 0 bases for V and 2 bases for J; bases not matched to a gene: 2. This clone was found a few times. Sequenced by immunoSEQ multiplex PCR; TCRdb stores in-frame clones only, minus some. Among 180,000 or so clones listed, roughly 80% were seen once. The rearrangement uses TRBV5-1 and TRBJ2-1, with 7 bases lining up with TRBD2. The TCR comes from a man aged 60 to 69 who had been exposed to COVID-19. The specimen was PBMCs or T cells enriched from blood (not recorded which). The CDR3 reads CASSLAGLAYNEQFF. CDR3 coding DNA: TGCGCCAGCAGCTTGGCCGGACTAGCCTACAATGAGCAGTTCTTC.